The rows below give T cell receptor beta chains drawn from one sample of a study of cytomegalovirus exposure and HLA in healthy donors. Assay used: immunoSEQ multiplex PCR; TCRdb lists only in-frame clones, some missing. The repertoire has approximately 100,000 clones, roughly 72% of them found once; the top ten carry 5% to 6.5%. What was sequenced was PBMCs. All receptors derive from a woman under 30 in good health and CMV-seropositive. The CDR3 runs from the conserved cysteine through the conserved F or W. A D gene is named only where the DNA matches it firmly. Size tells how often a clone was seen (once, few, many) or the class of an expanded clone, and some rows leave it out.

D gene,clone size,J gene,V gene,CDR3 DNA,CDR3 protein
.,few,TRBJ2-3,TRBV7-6,TGTGCCAGCAGCTACGGACAGCCTGGTGATACGCAGTATTTT,CASSYGQPGDTQYF
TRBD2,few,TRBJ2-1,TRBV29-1,TGCAGCGTTGAGGGTGGCGGGAGCGCTTACAATGAGCAGTTCTTC,CSVEGGGSAYNEQFF
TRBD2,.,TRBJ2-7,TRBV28,TGTGCCAGCAGTTTTAGCGGGAGAACCGACTACGAGCAGTACTTC,CASSFSGRTDYEQYF
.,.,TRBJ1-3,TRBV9,TGTGCCAGCAGCCGAGACAGGAGCTCTGGAAACACCATATATTTT,CASSRDRSSGNTIYF
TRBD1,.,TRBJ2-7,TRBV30,TGTGCCTGGATTTTACCGGGACAGGGGTGCCACGAGCAGTACTTC,CAWILPGQGCHEQYF
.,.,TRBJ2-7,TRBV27,TGTGCCAGCAGTTTTGGCTCCGAGCAGTACTTC,CASSFGSEQYF
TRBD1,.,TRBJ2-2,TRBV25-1,TGTGCCAGCAGTCCCGGGACAGGGGCCACCGGGGAGCTGTTTTTT,CASSPGTGATGELFF
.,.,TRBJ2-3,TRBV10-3,TGTGCCATCAGTGATGGCGGCCCCACAGATACGCAGTATTTT,CAISDGGPTDTQYF
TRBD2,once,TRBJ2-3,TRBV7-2,TGTGCCAGCAGCGGAGAGGCTAGCGGGAGTGGTACGCAGTATTTT,CASSGEASGSGTQYF
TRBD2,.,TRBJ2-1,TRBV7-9,TGTGCCAGCAGCATAGGAACTAGCGGGAGGTTCGATGAGCAGTTCTTC,CASSIGTSGRFDEQFF
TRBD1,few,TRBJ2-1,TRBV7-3,TGTGCCAGCAGCAAGACAGGGGCTGGTGAGCAGTTCTTC,CASSKTGAGEQFF
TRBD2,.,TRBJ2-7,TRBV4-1,TGCGCCAGCAGCCACGGACTAGTAGTTGGTCGCGAGCAGTACTTC,CASSHGLVVGREQYF
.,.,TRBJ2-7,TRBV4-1,TGCGCCAGCAGCCCCTATAGCGGCTACGAGCAGTACTTC,CASSPYSGYEQYF
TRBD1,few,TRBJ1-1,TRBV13,TGTGCCAGCAGGCCTACAGGGGACACTGAAGCTTTCTTT,CASRPTGDTEAFF
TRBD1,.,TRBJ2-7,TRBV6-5,TGTGCCAGCAGTTCCGGGACAGGGTCCTACGAGCAGTACTTC,CASSSGTGSYEQYF
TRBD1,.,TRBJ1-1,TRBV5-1,TGCGCCAGCAGCTTTGACAGGGTAGGCACTGAAGCTTTCTTT,CASSFDRVGTEAFF
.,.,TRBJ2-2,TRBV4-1,TGCGCCAGCAGCCAAGGGCCAGGGAGGTTTGCCGGGGAGCTGTTTTTT,CASSQGPGRFAGELFF
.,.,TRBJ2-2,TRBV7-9,TGTGCCAGCAGCTTAGGAGGCCTAACCGGGGAGCTGTTTTTT,CASSLGGLTGELFF
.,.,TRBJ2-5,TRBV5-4,TGTGCCAGCAGCTTTGCCAGCCAAGAGACCCAGTACTTC,CASSFASQETQYF
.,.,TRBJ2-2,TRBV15,TGTGCCACCAGCAGCCGAGGGCAGACCGGGGAGCTGTTTTTT,CATSSRGQTGELFF
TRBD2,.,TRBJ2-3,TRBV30,TGTGCCTGTTCTACCGCCGGGACTAGCTTCCCAGATACGCAGTATTTT,CACSTAGTSFPDTQYF
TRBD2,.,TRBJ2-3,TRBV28,TGTGCCAGCAGGTCACCCGGGACTAGCGGGATATTTACTAGCACAGATACGCAGTATTTT,CASRSPGTSGIFTSTDTQYF
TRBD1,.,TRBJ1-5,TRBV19,TGTGCCAGTAGTCTCAGACAGGGAAGCAATCAGCCCCAGCATTTT,CASSLRQGSNQPQHF
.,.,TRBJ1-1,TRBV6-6,TGTGCCAGCAGTTATGTCTGGAGGTATGAAGCTTTCTTT,CASSYVWRYEAFF
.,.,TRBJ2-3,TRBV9,TGTGCCAGCAGCGTAGGAGGTTCTAGCACAGATACGCAGTATTTT,CASSVGGSSTDTQYF
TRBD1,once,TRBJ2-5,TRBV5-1,TGCGCCAGCAGCTTGGTTTCAGGGGGCGTGGGGGAGACCCAGTACTTC,CASSLVSGGVGETQYF
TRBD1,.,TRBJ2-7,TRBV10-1,TGCGCCAGCAGTGAGTCGGACAGGCCAGGTCGGGCGGATTACGAGCAGTACTTC,CASSESDRPGRADYEQYF
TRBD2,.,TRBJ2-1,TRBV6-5,TGTGCCAGCAGTTACACTTCTAGCGGCCACCCCCATGAGCAGTTCTTC,CASSYTSSGHPHEQFF
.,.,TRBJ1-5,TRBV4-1,TGCGCCAGCAGCCAAGTACTACAGGGTTCGAATCAGCCCCAGCATTTT,CASSQVLQGSNQPQHF
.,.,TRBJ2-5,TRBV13,TGTGCCAGCAGCTTAGGCGTCGGTCTAAAGACCCAGTACTTC,CASSLGVGLKTQYF
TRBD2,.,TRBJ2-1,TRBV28,TGTGCCGCCAGCGGGATACTCTCCGGGAATGAGCAGTTCTTC,CAASGILSGNEQFF
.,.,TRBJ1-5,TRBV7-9,TGTGCCAGCAGCTTCGAGGGAGTTCAGCCCCAGCATTTT,CASSFEGVQPQHF
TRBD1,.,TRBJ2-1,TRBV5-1,TGCGCCAGCAGCGTGGGACAGGGGCTGGGCAATGAGCAGTTCTTC,CASSVGQGLGNEQFF
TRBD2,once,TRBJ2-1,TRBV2,TGTGCCAGCAGTAGGACTAGCGGGAGGGCCCTACAGGCCTACAATGAGCAGTTCTTC,CASSRTSGRALQAYNEQFF
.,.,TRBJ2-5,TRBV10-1,TGCGCCAGCAGCCGAGACCGGGAGGAGACCCAGTACTTC,CASSRDREETQYF
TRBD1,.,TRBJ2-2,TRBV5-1,TGCGCCAGCAGCTTACAGGGGGCCGGGGAGCTGTTTTTT,CASSLQGAGELFF
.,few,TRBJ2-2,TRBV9,TGTGCCAGCAGCGTAGGGTACTTCGCGAACACCGGGGAGCTGTTTTTT,CASSVGYFANTGELFF
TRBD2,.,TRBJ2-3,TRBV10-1,TGCGCCAGCAGGGGGGCCGGGACTAGCGGGAGGGGGGATACGCAGTATTTT,CASRGAGTSGRGDTQYF
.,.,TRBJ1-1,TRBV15,TGTGCCACCAGCAGAGAGCTAGGGGATGAAGCTTTCTTT,CATSRELGDEAFF
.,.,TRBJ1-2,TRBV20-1,TGCAGTGCTCCCTATCTAATAGGCTACACCTTC,CSAPYLIGYTF
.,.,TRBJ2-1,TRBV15,TGTGCCACCAGCAGAGATAGCGTCAATGAGCAGTTCTTC,CATSRDSVNEQFF